What follows are 8 T cell receptor beta chains derived from one specimen sequenced in a study of response to subunit inactivated influenza vaccine. Via MiXCR, TCRdb re-called the RT-PCR reads, giving one row per CDR3 protein. This sample has 280,000 or so distinct CDR3 sequences, with just over 20% found just once. The specimen comprised PBMCs from blood, sampled 21 months after vaccination. Receptors originate from a man aged 50 to 69 who received an inactivated influenza vaccine.

This clonotype was observed many times. The chain uses TRBV12-3 or TRBV12-4 and TRBJ1-5; 8 nucleotides agree with TRBD1. V was clipped by 6 bases and J by 9 bases; unmatched bases: 13. The CDR3 loop spans 15 amino acids. CDR3 coding DNA: TGTGCCAGCAGCCCCCGTCAGGGGGCCGTGGGGCCCCAGCATTTT. Residues: CASSPRQGAVGPQHF.

The V and J genes are TRBV20-1 and TRBJ1-3; D gene uncertain. Trimming left V 5 bases short and J 3 bases short, with 5 bases between. The CDR3 runs to 11 residues. Germline V lookup: CDR1 DFQATT, CDR2 SNEGSKA (reference sequence). CDR3 protein: CSAALGNTIYF. CDR3 nucleotide sequence: TGCAGTGCTGCCCTTGGAAACACCATATATTTT.

The gene calls are TRBV5-5 and TRBJ1-5; 11 bases agree with TRBD1. Unmatched junction bases numbered 5, after V lost 1 base and J lost 2 bases. There are 17 residues in the CDR3. In germline, CDR1 is SGHKS, CDR2 YYEKEE (reference sequence). CDR3 bases: TGTGCCAGCAGCTTGATGGGACAGGGGGGAGGCAATCAGCCCCAGCATTTT. Protein: CASSLMGQGGGNQPQHF.

This clonotype has a handful of counts. This chain uses TRBV28 with TRBJ1-5; D gene unclear. From germline, CDR1 is MDHEN and CDR2 SYDVKM. CDR3 length equals 15 residues. V lost 8 bases, J lost 4 bases, and 18 bases lay in between. CDR3 nucleotides: TGTGCCAGCCATTGGGGTACCAAGACTAATCAGCCCCAGCATTTT. As protein: CASHWGTKTNQPQHF.

This clonotype has only a few counts. The J gene is TRBJ1-6, the V gene TRBV9; D is perhaps TRBD1 (6 bases). CDR1 is SGDLS and CDR2 is YYNGEE in the germline V gene. V lost 3 bases, J lost 0 bases, and 25 bases lay in between. CDR3 length: 21 residues. This CDR3 is CASSGLGAQSPFSSYNSPLHF. For the CDR3, the DNA is TGTGCCAGCAGCGGCTTGGGGGCTCAAAGTCCTTTTAGCTCCTATAATTCACCCCTCCACTTT.

This rearrangement joins TRBV12-3 or TRBV12-4 to TRBJ2-5, with TRBD1 as a possible D gene (5 bases). The CDR3 has 13 residues. V was cut by 2 bases and J by 7 bases, with 11 bases left in between. Written as DNA, the CDR3 is TGTGCCAGCAGTTTACAGGGCCGGGTGACCCAGTACTTC. The encoded protein is CASSLQGRVTQYF.

V and J are TRBV3-1 and TRBJ2-7, with D perhaps TRBD1 (5 bases). The CDR3 sequence is 13 residues long. Per the germline V gene, CDR1 is LGHDT and CDR2 is YNNKEL (reference sequence). Trimming removed 1 base at V and 5 bases at J, with 9 bases between. Here the CDR3 reads CASSQGRVNEQYF. The CDR3 region has the DNA TGTGCCAGCAGCCAAGGCAGGGTTAACGAGCAGTACTTC.

This clonotype occurred once. The chain uses TRBV18 and TRBJ2-4, with D maybe TRBD1 (5 bases). This CDR3 spans 14 amino acids. CDR1 and CDR2 (germline): KGHSH, LQKENI. Trimming removed 5 bases from V and 1 base from J, with 9 bases in between. For the CDR3, the DNA is TGTGCCAGCTCAATACCAGGGGCCAAAAACATTCAGTACTTC. This gives the protein CASSIPGAKNIQYF. Full variable domain (rest looked up from reference TRBV18 and TRBJ2-4): NAGVMQNPRHLVRRRGQEARLRCSPMKGHSHVYWYRQLPEEGLKFMVYLQKENIIDESGMPKERFSAEFPKEGPSILRIQQVVRGDSAAYFCASSIPGAKNIQYFGAGTRLSVL.